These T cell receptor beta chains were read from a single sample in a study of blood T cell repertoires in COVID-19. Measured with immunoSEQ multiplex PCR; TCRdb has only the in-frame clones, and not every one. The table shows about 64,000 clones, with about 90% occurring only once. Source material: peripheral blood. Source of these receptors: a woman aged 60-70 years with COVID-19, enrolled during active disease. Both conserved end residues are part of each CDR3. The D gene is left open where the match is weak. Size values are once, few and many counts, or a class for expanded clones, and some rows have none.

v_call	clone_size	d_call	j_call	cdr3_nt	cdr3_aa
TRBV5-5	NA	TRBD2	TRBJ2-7	TGTGCCAGCAGCCTGTTGGGCGGGGGGTTAACCTACGAGCAGTACTTC	CASSLLGGGLTYEQYF
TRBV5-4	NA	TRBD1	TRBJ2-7	TGTGCCAGCAGTCGAGACAGGGTCCACGAGCAGTACTTC	CASSRDRVHEQYF
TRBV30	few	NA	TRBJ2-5	TGTGCCTGGAGTGTGGGCTCCTTATGGACCCAGTACTTC	CAWSVGSLWTQYF
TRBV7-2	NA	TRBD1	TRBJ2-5	TGTGCCAGCAGCTTAGCACTCCGGGACAGAATTATCCAAGAGACCCAGTACTTC	CASSLALRDRIIQETQYF
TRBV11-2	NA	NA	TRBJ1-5	TGTGCCAGCAGCTCTAGCTCAGACAATCAGCCCCAGCATTTT	CASSSSSDNQPQHF
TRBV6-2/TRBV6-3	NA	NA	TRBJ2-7	TGTGCCAGCAGTGGACTTACCTACGAGCAGTACTTC	CASSGLTYEQYF
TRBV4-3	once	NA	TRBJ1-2	TGCGCCAGCAGCCAAGAGCAGAACTATGGCTACACCTTC	CASSQEQNYGYTF
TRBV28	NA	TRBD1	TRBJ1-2	TGTGCCAGCTTAACGGGACAGGGATACTCCAACTATGGCTACACCTTC	CASLTGQGYSNYGYTF
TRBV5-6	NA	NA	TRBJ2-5	TGTGCCAGCAGCCAGGCCGACAGGCGCCGGACCCAGTACTTC	CASSQADRRRTQYF
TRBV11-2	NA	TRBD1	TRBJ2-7	TGTGCCAGCAGCTTAGAACCGGGACAGGACTACGAGCAGTACTTC	CASSLEPGQDYEQYF
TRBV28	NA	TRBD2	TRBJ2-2	TGTGCCAGCAGTTCCCGACTAGCGGGGAACACCGGGGAGCTGTTTTTT	CASSSRLAGNTGELFF
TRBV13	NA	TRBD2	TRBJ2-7	TGTGCCAGCAGCTTTTCCCTTAGCGGGAGGGTGCCCTACGAGCAGTACTTC	CASSFSLSGRVPYEQYF
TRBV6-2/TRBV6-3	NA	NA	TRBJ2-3	TGTGCCAGCAGTTACCGCGGGAGCACAGATACGCAGTATTTT	CASSYRGSTDTQYF
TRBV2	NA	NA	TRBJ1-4	TGTGCCAGCAGTTATCAGCTTAATGCGGAACTGTTTTTT	CASSYQLNAELFF
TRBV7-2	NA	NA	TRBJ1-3	TGTGCCAGCAGCTTAAGAACAGGACAGATTTCTGGAAACACCATATATTTT	CASSLRTGQISGNTIYF
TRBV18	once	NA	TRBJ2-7	TGTGCCAGCTCACCACCGCATCAGGGCTACGAGCAGTACTTC	CASSPPHQGYEQYF
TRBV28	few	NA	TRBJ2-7	TGTGCCAGCAGTTTTTCTACCTACGAGCAGTACTTC	CASSFSTYEQYF
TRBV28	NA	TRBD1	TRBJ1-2	TGTGCCAGCAGTCCCCGGGACAGGCACTATGGCTACACCTTC	CASSPRDRHYGYTF
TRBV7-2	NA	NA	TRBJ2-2	TGTGCCAGCACCCCACGGGACTCCCAAGGCACCGGGGAGCTGTTTTTT	CASTPRDSQGTGELFF
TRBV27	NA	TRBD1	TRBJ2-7	TGTGCCAGCAGTTTAGCCCCAACGTGGACAGGGGGCCCTCACGAGCAGTACTTC	CASSLAPTWTGGPHEQYF
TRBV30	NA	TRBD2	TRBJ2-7	TGTGCCTGCGGAGGTGGGGGGGCCTACGAGCAGTACTTC	CACGGGGAYEQYF
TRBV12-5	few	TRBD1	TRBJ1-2	TGTGCTAGTGGTCCCGAGGGGGCAGGGCCCTATGGCTACACCTTC	CASGPEGAGPYGYTF
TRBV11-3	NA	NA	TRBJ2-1	TGTGCCAGCAGCTTAGAAGAGAACAATGAGCAGTTCTTC	CASSLEENNEQFF
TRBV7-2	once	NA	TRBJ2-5	TGTGCCAGCAGCTTTGGAGGTTTCCAAGAGACCCAGTACTTC	CASSFGGFQETQYF
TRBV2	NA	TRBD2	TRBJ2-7	TGTGCCAGCAGGGAGGGACTAGCGGGAAACTACGAGCAGTACTTC	CASREGLAGNYEQYF
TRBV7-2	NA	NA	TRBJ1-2	TGTGCCAGCAGCTCCCTCTGGGGGCACTATGGCTACACCTTC	CASSSLWGHYGYTF
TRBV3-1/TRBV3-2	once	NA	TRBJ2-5	TGTGCCAGCAGCCAAGGGGCCGGCGGGGGCCAGAAGACCCAGTACTTC	CASSQGAGGGQKTQYF
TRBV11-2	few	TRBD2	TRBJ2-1	TGTGCCAGCAGCCCGGGACTAGCGGACAATGAGCAGTTCTTC	CASSPGLADNEQFF
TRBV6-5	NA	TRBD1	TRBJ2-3	TGTGCCAGCAGACAGGGGGTCACAGATACGCAGTATTTT	CASRQGVTDTQYF
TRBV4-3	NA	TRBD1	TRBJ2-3	TGCGCCAGCAGCCATCATGAGGGGGCGAAAGCAGATACGCAGTATTTT	CASSHHEGAKADTQYF
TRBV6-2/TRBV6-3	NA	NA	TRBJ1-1	TGTGCCAGCAGTACCCTACAGGGATTGAACACTGAAGCTTTCTTT	CASSTLQGLNTEAFF
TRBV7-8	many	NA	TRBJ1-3	TGTGCCAGCAGCCCTGACAGCACTGGAAACACCATATATTTT	CASSPDSTGNTIYF
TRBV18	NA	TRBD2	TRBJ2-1	TGTGCCAGCTCGGGACTAGCGGGGGGTTACAATGAGCAGTTCTTC	CASSGLAGGYNEQFF
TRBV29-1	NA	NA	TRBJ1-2	TGCAGCGCCCCGAAAGAGGCGGATGGCTACACCTTC	CSAPKEADGYTF
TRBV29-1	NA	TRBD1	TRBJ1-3	TGCAGCGTTTGGGACAGCCTTGGGGGAAACACCATATATTTT	CSVWDSLGGNTIYF
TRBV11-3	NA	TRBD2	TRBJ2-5	TGTGCCAGCAGCTTAGGCCGACTAGCGGGTCGAGGTGAGACCCAGTACTTC	CASSLGRLAGRGETQYF
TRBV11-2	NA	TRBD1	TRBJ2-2	TGTGCCAGCAGGGAATGGACAGGGGGCTCTTCCGGGGAGCTGTTTTTT	CASREWTGGSSGELFF
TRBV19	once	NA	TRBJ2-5	TGTGCCAGTAGTATCGGTCTTCCCGAGACCCAGTACTTC	CASSIGLPETQYF
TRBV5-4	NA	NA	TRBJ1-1	TGTGCCAGCAGCTTGGGTCTTACAGGGCGAGGGACTGAAGCTTTCTTT	CASSLGLTGRGTEAFF
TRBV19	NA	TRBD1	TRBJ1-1	TGTGCCAGTAGTATTGCGGCAGGGGGTATGAACACTGAAGCTTTCTTT	CASSIAAGGMNTEAFF
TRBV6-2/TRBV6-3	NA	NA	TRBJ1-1	TGTGCCAGCAGTTATGTCGCCGGGGGAGAAGCTTTCTTT	CASSYVAGGEAFF
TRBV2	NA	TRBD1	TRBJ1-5	TGTGCCAGCAGCGAACAGGGGGATCAGCCCCAGCATTTT	CASSEQGDQPQHF
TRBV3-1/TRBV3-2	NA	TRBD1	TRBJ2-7	TGTGCCAGCAGCCAAGTCCCCGAGACAGGGTTCAACGAGCAGTACTTC	CASSQVPETGFNEQYF
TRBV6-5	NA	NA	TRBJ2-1	TGTGCCAGCAGTTCCACAGGGTATGAGCAGTTCTTC	CASSSTGYEQFF
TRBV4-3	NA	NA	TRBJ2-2	TGCGCCAGCAGCCAAGTGGGGCAGGGGGAGCTGTTTTTT	CASSQVGQGELFF
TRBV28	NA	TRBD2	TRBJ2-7	TGTGCCAGCAGCTTACGGACTAGCGGTCCTTCCTACGAGCAGTACTTC	CASSLRTSGPSYEQYF
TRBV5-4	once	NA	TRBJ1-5	TGTGCCAGCAGCTCTGGGGGGGGCAATCAGCCCCAGCATTTT	CASSSGGGNQPQHF
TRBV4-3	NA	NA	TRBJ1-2	TGCGCCAGCAGCCAAGATTGGGGGCTTGGGACCGCTAACTATGGCTACACCTTC	CASSQDWGLGTANYGYTF
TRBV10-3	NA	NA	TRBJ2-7	TGTGCCATCAGTGAACCAAAGACCCGGAGCTCCTACGAGCAGTACTTC	CAISEPKTRSSYEQYF
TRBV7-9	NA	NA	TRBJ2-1	TGTGCCAGCAGCTTAAGTGAAGAAACAAACAATGAGCAGTTCTTC	CASSLSEETNNEQFF
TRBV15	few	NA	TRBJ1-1	TGTGCCACCGGGAAGGGGGGGGACACTGAAGCTTTCTTT	CATGKGGDTEAFF
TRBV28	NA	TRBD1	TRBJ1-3	TGTGCCAGCAGTACTCAGGGGGTAGGGGGAAACACCATATATTTT	CASSTQGVGGNTIYF
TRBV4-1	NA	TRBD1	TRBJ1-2	TGCGCCAGCAGCCAACCCCTCGGACAGGCGGACTATGGCTACACCTTC	CASSQPLGQADYGYTF
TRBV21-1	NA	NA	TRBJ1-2	TGTGCCAGCCGGGGGAAGGACTATGGCTACACCTTC	CASRGKDYGYTF
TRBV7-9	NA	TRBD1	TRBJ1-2	TGTGCCAGCAGCCACCTTTCGACAGGGTCCCCCTATGGCTACACCTTC	CASSHLSTGSPYGYTF
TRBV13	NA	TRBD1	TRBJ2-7	TGTGCCAGCAGCTCGGACAGGGGCGAGCAGTACTTC	CASSSDRGEQYF
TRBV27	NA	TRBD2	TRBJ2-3	TGTGCCAGCAGTCCCCGGACTAGCGGGAGAACAGATACGCAGTATTTT	CASSPRTSGRTDTQYF
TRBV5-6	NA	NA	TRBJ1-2	TGTGCCAGCAGCTTGGGCGACGTCGGGAGTGGCTACACCTTC	CASSLGDVGSGYTF
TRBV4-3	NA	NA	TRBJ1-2	TGCGCCAGCAGCCAAGATGGGGGGGGCGGCGGCTATGGCTACACCTTC	CASSQDGGGGGYGYTF